Given below is one T cell receptor beta chain in context. Its antigen remains unidentified. The PCR was carried out with 60 Vbeta primers and 13 Jbeta primers. Assay used: immunoSEQ multiplex PCR; TCRdb lists only in-frame clones, some missing. The sample lists 150,000 to 200,000 clones, around 86% occurring once. The sample is drawn from a study of cytomegalovirus exposure and HLA in healthy donors. The germline V gene encodes CDR1 MNHEY and CDR2 SVGAGI. Trimming removed 7 bases at V and 6 bases at J, with 6 bases between. This CDR3 has 11 amino acids. Broader study findings: The authors enumerated 150 to 200 TCR beta chains as linked to cytomegalovirus. Later analysis found that TCR beta chains associated with HLA were more clonally expanded than other, equally common chains. DRB1 had the most TCR associations and HLA-C the fewest, a later analysis found, with rates varying by HLA locus.

The sequence came from a human donor in good health. The sample was PBMCs. This chain connects TRBV6-5 to TRBJ2-2; D remains unclear. In DNA form, the CDR3 reads TGTGCCAGCAAGAGGTCCGGGGAGCTGTTTTTT. This gives the protein CASKRSGELFF.